These 12 T cell receptor beta chains were all obtained from the same sample, sequenced in a study of control samples from healthy donors and cancer patients. The data were produced by immunoSEQ multiplex PCR, yet TCRdb's version contains in-frame clones alone and is incomplete. Of roughly 20,000 clones detected, less than 90% appear once; the ten largest clones hold 23%. Sequenced: PBMCs. The receptor set was obtained from a man in his 60s with colorectal cancer.

The chain carries TRBV20-1 and TRBJ1-1, with D hard to call. The CDR3 is made up of 8 amino acids. Looked up from germline, CDR1 is DFQATT and CDR2 is SNEGSKA (reference sequence). This CDR3 is CRGGEAFF. Written as DNA, the CDR3 is TGCAGGGGAGGTGAAGCTTTCTTT.

The chain has TRBV5-4 and TRBJ1-4; 10 bases fit TRBD1. This CDR3 has 14 amino acids. From germline, CDR1 is SGHNT and CDR2 YYREEE (reference sequence). The V and J ends lost 4 bases and 10 bases, in that order; junction bases with no gene match: 7. The CDR3 DNA is TGTGCCAGCAGCGGCGACAGGGGGCCGGTAAAACTGTTTTTT. Protein: CASSGDRGPVKLFF. The variable domain in full, completed from reference TRBV5-4 and TRBJ1-4, reads ETGVTQSPTHLIKTRGQQVTLRCSSQSGHNTVSWYQQALGQGPQFIFQYYREEENGRGNFPPRFSGLQFPNYSSELNVNALELDDSALYLCASSGDRGPVKLFFGSGTQLSVL.

This chain uses TRBV2 with TRBJ1-1; D unclear. This CDR3 spans 14 amino acids. Trimming removed 3 bases from V and 4 bases from J, with 12 bases in between. The germline V gene encodes CDR1 SNHLY and CDR2 FYNNEI. CDR3 loop: CASSDYATFTEAFF. The CDR3 DNA reads as TGTGCCAGCAGTGATTACGCGACATTCACTGAAGCTTTCTTT. Drawing the rest from reference TRBV2 and TRBJ1-1, the complete variable domain is EPEVTQTPSHQVTQMGQEVILRCVPISNHLYFYWYRQILGQKVEFLVSFYNNEISEKSEIFDDQFSVERPDGSNFTLKIRSTKLEDSAMYFCASSDYATFTEAFFGQGTRLTVV.

The V call is TRBV7-9, the J call TRBJ2-3; 10 positions match TRBD1. Germline V lookup: CDR1 SEHNR, CDR2 FQNEAQ (reference sequence). CDR3 length equals 16 residues. J was trimmed by 4 bases and V by 4 bases; bases with no gene match: 8. The CDR3 bases are TGTGCCAGCAGCTCCGGGACAGGGGTACGCGCAGATACGCAGTATTTT. Residues: CASSSGTGVRADTQYF.

The chain carries TRBV6-2 or TRBV6-3 and TRBJ1-1; D is uncertain. V was trimmed by 5 bases and J by 4 bases, leaving 11 bases between them. CDR3 size: 13 residues. Germline V CDR1 and CDR2: MNHEY, SVGEGT. This CDR3 reads CASSPTRGTEAFF. The DNA of the CDR3 is TGTGCCAGCAGTCCAACACGGGGCACTGAAGCTTTCTTT.

The CDR3 protein is CASSFMAKTEKLFF. As DNA, the CDR3 is TGTGCCAGCAGCTTTATGGCGAAAACCGAAAAACTGTTTTTT. V is TRBV2 and J is TRBJ1-4; D gene unclear. The CDR3 has 14 residues. The V end lost 6 bases, the J end lost 8 bases, and 16 bases lay between the germline ends. CDR1 is SNHLY and CDR2 is FYNNEI in the germline V gene.

This clone was counted a single time. J is TRBJ1-1 and V is TRBV12-5, with 11 bases fitting TRBD1. The germline gives CDR1 LGHNT, CDR2 FRNRAP. The ends lost 2 bases at V and 10 bases at J; junction bases unmatched: 6. CDR3 size: 14 residues. CDR3 sequence (DNA): TGTGCTAGTGGTTTGTCGGACAGGGGGCTTGGAGCTTTCTTT. Its translation: CASGLSDRGLGAFF.

This chain links TRBV2 with TRBJ1-5, with 8 bases fitting TRBD1. Germline assignment: CDR1 SNHLY and CDR2 FYNNEI. J gave up 6 bases and V 6 bases, and 13 bases lay outside the gene matches. This CDR3 spans 16 amino acids. The CDR3 loop reads CASRDADRGQGQPQHF. CDR3 nucleotide sequence: TGTGCCAGCAGGGATGCAGACAGGGGTCAGGGTCAGCCCCAGCATTTT.

V gene TRBV18 combines with J gene TRBJ1-4, with D unclear. Per germline, CDR1 KGHSH and CDR2 LQKENI. The V gene lost 3 bases and the J gene lost 0 bases, with 17 bases spanning the gap. This CDR3 has 18 amino acids. CDR3 nucleotides: TGTGCCAGCTCACCTGGCGAACTCGGGCTGGCAACTAATGAAAAACTGTTTTTT. It encodes CASSPGELGLATNEKLFF.

The V gene is TRBV6-2 or TRBV6-3, the J gene TRBJ2-7, with TRBD1 identical over 8 bases. Germline V gene data show CDR1 as MNHEY and CDR2 as SVGEGT. V was pared by 5 bases and J by 0 bases, with 6 bases of the junction left unmatched. CDR3 length: 15 residues. The CDR3 region has the DNA TGTGCCAGCAGTCTCCGGGACAGGAGCTCCTACGAGCAGTACGTC. It is translated as CASSLRDRSSYEQYV.

This clone was counted only a few times. The chain uses TRBV4-3 and TRBJ1-3; D perhaps matches TRBD1 (6 bases). This CDR3 is built from 16 residues. Germline V lookup: CDR1 LGHNA, CDR2 YSLEER. The V and J ends lost 3 bases and 3 bases respectively, with 15 bases between them. The CDR3 DNA reads TGCGCCAGCAGCCAGGCTCAGACAGGAGATGGAAACACCATATATTTT. It translates to CASSQAQTGDGNTIYF.

The chain is built from TRBV18 and TRBJ1-1, with D maybe TRBD1 (5 bases). Germline-derived CDR1 and CDR2 are KGHSH and LQKENI. This CDR3 is 13 amino acids long. The V and J ends lost 7 bases and 1 base respectively, with 10 bases between them. The CDR3 loop reads CASFLRGNTEAFF. CDR3 sequence (DNA): TGTGCCAGCTTCTTGAGGGGGAACACTGAAGCTTTCTTT. The whole variable domain, filled in from reference TRBV18 and TRBJ1-1, reads NAGVMQNPRHLVRRRGQEARLRCSPMKGHSHVYWYRQLPEEGLKFMVYLQKENIIDESGMPKERFSAEFPKEGPSILRIQQVVRGDSAAYFCASFLRGNTEAFFGQGTRLTVV.